This T cell receptor (beta chain) was sequenced for a study of T cells after yellow fever vaccination. Study-wide results and caveats: At under 98% for CD4 and over 80% for CD8, most primary-vaccination clones showed up again after the booster. Overlap between CD4 and CD8 compartments was detected for a small share of clonotypes. Contamination by abundant bulk-population clonotypes could be present in FACS-sorted repertoires.

5'RACE template switching added a universal primer site and UMIs to TCR cDNA. One entry per CDR3 protein results from TCRdb running MiXCR on the 5' RACE reads. The data hold hundreds of thousands of distinct CDR3 sequences, with approximately 13% observed a single time. A few counts support this clonotype. The antigen remains unidentified. V lost 5 bases and J lost 1, with 11 bases in between. This CDR3 is built from 15 residues. Per the germline V gene, CDR1 is SGHTA and CDR2 is FQGNSA. The clonotype originates from a man aged 18 to 29 who received the YFV17D yellow fever vaccine. This chain uses TRBV7-2 with TRBJ2-2, with unresolved D. The specimen comprised CD4+ T cells sorted from PBMCs, sampled 15 days after the yellow fever booster vaccination. In nucleotides, the CDR3 is TGTGCCAGCAGCGCCCTCGGGTGGAACACCGGGGAGCTGTTTTTT. Translated: CASSALGWNTGELFF.